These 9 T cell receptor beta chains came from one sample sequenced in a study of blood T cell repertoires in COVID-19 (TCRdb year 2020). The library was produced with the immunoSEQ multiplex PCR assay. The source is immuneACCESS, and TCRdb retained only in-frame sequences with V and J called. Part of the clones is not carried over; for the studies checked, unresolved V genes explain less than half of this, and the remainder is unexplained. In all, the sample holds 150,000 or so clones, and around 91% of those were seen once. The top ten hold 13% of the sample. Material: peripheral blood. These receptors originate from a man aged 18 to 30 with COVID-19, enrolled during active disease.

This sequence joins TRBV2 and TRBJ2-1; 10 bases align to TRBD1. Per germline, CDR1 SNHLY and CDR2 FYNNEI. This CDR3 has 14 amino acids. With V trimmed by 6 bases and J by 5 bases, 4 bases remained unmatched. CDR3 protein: CASSRQGAHNEQFF. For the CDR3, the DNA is TGTGCCAGCAGCAGACAGGGGGCCCACAATGAGCAGTTCTTC.

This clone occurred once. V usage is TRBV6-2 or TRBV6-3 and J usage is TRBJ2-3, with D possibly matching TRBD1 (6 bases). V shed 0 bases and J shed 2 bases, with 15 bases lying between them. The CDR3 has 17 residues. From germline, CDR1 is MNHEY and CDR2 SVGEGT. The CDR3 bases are TGTGCCAGCAGTTACTCGGTGCCCGGGACACCCACAGATACGCAGTATTTT. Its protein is CASSYSVPGTPTDTQYF.

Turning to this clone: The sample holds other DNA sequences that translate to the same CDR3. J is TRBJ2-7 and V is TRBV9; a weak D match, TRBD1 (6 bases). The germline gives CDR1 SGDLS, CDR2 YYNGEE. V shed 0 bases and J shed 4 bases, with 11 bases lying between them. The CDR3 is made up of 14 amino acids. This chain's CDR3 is CASSVGGRGYEQYF. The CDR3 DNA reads TGTGCCAGCAGCGTAGGGGGGCGCGGGTACGAGCAGTACTTC.

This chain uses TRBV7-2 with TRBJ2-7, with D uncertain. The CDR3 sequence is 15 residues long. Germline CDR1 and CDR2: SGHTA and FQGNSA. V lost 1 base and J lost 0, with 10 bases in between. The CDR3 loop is CASSLDPGFSYEQYF. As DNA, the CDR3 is TGTGCCAGCAGCTTAGATCCAGGATTCTCCTACGAGCAGTACTTC.

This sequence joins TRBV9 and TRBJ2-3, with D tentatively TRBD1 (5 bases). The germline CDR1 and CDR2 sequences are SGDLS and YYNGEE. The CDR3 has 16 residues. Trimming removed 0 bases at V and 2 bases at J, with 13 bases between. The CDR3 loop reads CASSVEAGPDTDTQYF. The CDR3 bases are TGTGCCAGCAGCGTAGAAGCAGGGCCCGACACAGATACGCAGTATTTT.

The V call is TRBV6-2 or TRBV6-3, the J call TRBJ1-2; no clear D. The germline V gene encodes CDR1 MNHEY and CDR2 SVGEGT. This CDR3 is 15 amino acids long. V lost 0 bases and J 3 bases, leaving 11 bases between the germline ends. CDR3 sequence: CASSYSGFVDYGYTF. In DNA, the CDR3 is TGTGCCAGCAGTTACTCGGGCTTCGTCGACTATGGCTACACCTTC.

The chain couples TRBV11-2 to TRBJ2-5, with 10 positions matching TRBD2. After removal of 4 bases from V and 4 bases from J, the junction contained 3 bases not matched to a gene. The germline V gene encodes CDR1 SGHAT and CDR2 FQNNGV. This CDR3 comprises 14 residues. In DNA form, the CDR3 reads TGTGCCAGCAGCTCCTGGACTAGCGGAGAGACCCAGTACTTC. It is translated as CASSSWTSGETQYF.

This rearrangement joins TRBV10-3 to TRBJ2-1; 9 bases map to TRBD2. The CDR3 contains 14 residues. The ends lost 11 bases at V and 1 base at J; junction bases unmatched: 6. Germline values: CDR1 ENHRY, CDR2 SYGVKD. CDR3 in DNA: TGTGCCGTTAGCACTAGCGGGTCCTACAATGAGCAGTTCTTC. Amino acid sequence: CAVSTSGSYNEQFF.

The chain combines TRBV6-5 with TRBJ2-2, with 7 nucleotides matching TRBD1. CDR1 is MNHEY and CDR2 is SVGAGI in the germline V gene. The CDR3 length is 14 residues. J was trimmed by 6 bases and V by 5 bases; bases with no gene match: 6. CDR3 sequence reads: CASSLLTGSGELFF. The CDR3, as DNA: TGTGCCAGCAGTCTCCTGACAGGGTCCGGGGAGCTGTTTTTT.